These 27 T cell receptor beta chains were all obtained from the same sample, sequenced in a study of T cells in Graves' hyperthyroidism and ophthalmopathy. TCR beta CDR3 sequences were amplified from RNA transcripts. TCR CDR3 regions were first amplified by RT-PCR with HTBI primers. TCRdb processed the multiplex PCR reads anew with MiXCR; each CDR3 protein has one entry. The sample yields about 410,000 distinct CDR3 sequences, roughly 14% seen once. Source material: blood. The receptors originated from a man between 18 and 35 years old with Graves' ophthalmopathy.

This clonotype was recorded at least ten times. This chain uses TRBV2 with TRBJ2-6; 7 bases map to TRBD1. Germline CDR1 is SNHLY and CDR2 is FYNNEI. The CDR3 runs to 15 residues. With 6 bases clipped from V and 2 bases from J, the junction kept 4 bases outside the gene matches. The CDR3 loop is CASSRDSAGANVLTF. The CDR3 nucleotides read TGTGCCAGCAGCCGGGACAGCGCTGGGGCCAACGTCCTGACTTTC. The variable domain in full, completed from reference TRBV2 and TRBJ2-6, reads EPEVTQTPSHQVTQMGQEVILRCVPISNHLYFYWYRQILGQKVEFLVSFYNNEISEKSEIFDDQFSVERPDGSNFTLKIRSTKLEDSAMYFCASSRDSAGANVLTFGAGSRLTVL.

This clonotype was seen at least ten times. The chain is built from TRBV25-1 and TRBJ1-1; D gene unclear. The CDR3 consists of 13 residues. CDR1 is MGHDK, CDR2 SYGVNS, per germline. V shed 4 bases and J shed 1 base, with 7 bases lying between them. For the CDR3, the DNA is TGTGCCAGCAGTGGACACCCGAACACTGAAGCTTTCTTT. Its protein product is CASSGHPNTEAFF.

This clonotype appeared many times. The chain joins TRBV11-2 to TRBJ2-7; the D gene is possibly TRBD1 (6 bases). CDR1 and CDR2 from the germline V gene are SGHAT and FQNNGV. The CDR3 has 15 amino acids. The ends were cut back, 0 bases at V and 2 bases at J, with 11 bases in the middle. In DNA form, the CDR3 reads TGTGCCAGCAGCTTAGATGGGGGCGGCACCTACGAGCAGTACTTC. Amino acids: CASSLDGGGTYEQYF.

This clonotype was seen only a few times. This may arise from a read error, as a much more abundant clone is one base away. The V and J genes are TRBV2 and TRBJ2-1; 9 bases match TRBD1. With 4 bases clipped from V and 7 bases from J, the junction kept 5 bases outside the gene matches. Germline V gene data show CDR1 as SNHLY and CDR2 as FYNNEI. The CDR3 runs to 14 residues. DNA for the CDR3: TGTGCCAGCAGTGTCACAGGGGGCCATAATGAGCAGTTCTTC. Its translation: CASSVTGGHNEQFF.

This clonotype appeared a few times. The chain recombines TRBV11-2 with TRBJ2-2; 15 bases fit TRBD2. The ends lost 6 bases at V and 6 bases at J; junction bases unmatched: 2. Looked up from germline, CDR1 is SGHAT and CDR2 is FQNNGV. This CDR3 has 15 amino acids. The CDR3 here is CASRGTSGGPGELFF. The CDR3 nucleotides are TGTGCCAGCAGGGGGACTAGCGGGGGGCCCGGGGAGCTGTTTTTT.

V is TRBV27 and J is TRBJ1-5, with a possible D match to TRBD1 (5 bases). Germline values: CDR1 MNHEY, CDR2 SMNVEV (reference sequence). V lost 7 bases and J 3 bases, leaving 10 bases between the germline ends. The CDR3 contains 13 residues. The CDR3: CASMGPNNQPQHF. As DNA, the CDR3 is TGTGCCAGCATGGGACCGAACAATCAGCCCCAGCATTTT.

The chain has TRBV13 and TRBJ2-5, with D uncertain. Trimming took off 0 bases at V and 6 bases at J, with 8 bases between the two ends. Looked up from germline, CDR1 is PRHDT and CDR2 is FYEKMQ (reference sequence). This CDR3 is 13 amino acids long. The CDR3, as DNA: TGTGCCAGCAGCTTAGGGAGGTCGCAGACCCAGTACTTC. Protein: CASSLGRSQTQYF.

This clonotype showed up many times. The V gene is TRBV30, the J gene TRBJ1-1; 7 nucleotides line up with TRBD1. The CDR3 totals 14 residues. The V gene end was trimmed by 2 bases and the J gene end by 8 bases; junction bases not matched to a gene: 11. Germline V gives CDR1 GTSNPN, CDR2 SVGIG (reference sequence). The CDR3 loop is CAWSFTTGINEAFF. The CDR3 DNA follows: TGTGCCTGGAGTTTCACGACAGGGATTAACGAAGCTTTCTTT.

This clonotype was counted ten times or more. The chain employs TRBV5-1 and TRBJ2-7, with 10 bases matching TRBD2. V lost 4 bases and J lost 2; bases outside the gene matches: 6. The CDR3 covers 15 residues. The germline CDR1 and CDR2 sequences are SGHRS and YFSETQ. CDR3 in amino acids: CASSLGLAETYEQYF. CDR3 bases: TGCGCCAGCAGCCTCGGACTAGCGGAAACCTACGAGCAGTACTTC.

In its sample, this clonotype was seen many times. The rearrangement joins TRBV11-2 to TRBJ2-5; no clear D. V lost 0 bases, J lost 7 bases, and 15 bases lay in between. Looked up from germline, CDR1 is SGHAT and CDR2 is FQNNGV. There are 15 residues in the CDR3. CDR3 in amino acids: CASSLDQYFWGTQYF. The CDR3 bases are TGTGCCAGCAGCTTAGATCAGTACTTTTGGGGGACCCAGTACTTC.

This clonotype was seen at least ten times. The gene calls are TRBV12-3 or TRBV12-4 and TRBJ2-7; D may be TRBD1 (7 bases). The CDR3 sequence is 14 residues long. V was trimmed by 0 bases and J by 7 bases, leaving 13 bases between them. The CDR3 sequence is CASSLAGGGTEQYF. DNA for the CDR3: TGTGCCAGCAGTTTAGCAGGGGGCGGGACGGAGCAGTACTTC.

This clonotype came up a few times. This chain uses TRBV12-3 or TRBV12-4 with TRBJ1-1; a possible D gene is TRBD1 (6 bases). V was cut by 6 bases and J by 9 bases, with 17 bases left in between. The CDR3 covers 13 residues. This CDR3 is CASRRGAAIKAFF. The CDR3 DNA reads as TGTGCCAGCAGACGGGGGGCAGCCATTAAAGCTTTCTTT.

This clonotype was recorded many times. The chain links TRBV11-2 to TRBJ2-7; the D is unclear. From germline, CDR1 is SGHAT and CDR2 FQNNGV. V lost 1 base to trimming and J lost 0 bases, with 7 bases between them. This CDR3 region has 14 residues. The CDR3 DNA reads as TGTGCCAGCAGCTTAGCCCCTAGCTCCTACGAGCAGTACTTC. It codes for CASSLAPSSYEQYF.

This clonotype was seen a few times. CDR3 in amino acids: CASSLQPGPEGGPQHF. CDR3 in DNA: TGCGCCAGCAGCCTGCAGCCGGGACCCGAGGGGGGGCCCCAGCATTTT. The V and J genes are TRBV4-1 and TRBJ1-5; D may be TRBD1 (6 bases). This CDR3 region has 16 residues. V dropped 4 bases and J dropped 9 bases, with 22 bases sitting between them. CDR1 MGHRA and CDR2 YSYEKL come from the germline V gene.

This clonotype was detected many times. The rearrangement links TRBV4-1 to TRBJ2-7; D possibly corresponds to TRBD1 (6 bases). Trimming shortened V by 3 bases and J by 0 bases, and 9 bases separated the two germline ends. The length of the CDR3 is 14 residues. The germline V gene has CDR1 MGHRA and CDR2 YSYEKL. This CDR3 is CASSHRDNSYEQYF. CDR3 bases: TGCGCCAGCAGCCATCGGGACAACTCCTACGAGCAGTACTTC.

This chain uses TRBV15 with TRBJ2-5; D perhaps matches TRBD1 (6 bases). There are 15 residues in the CDR3. CDR1 and CDR2 (germline): LNHNV, YYDKDF (reference sequence). Trimming pared 0 bases from V and 3 bases from J, leaving 11 bases between. CDR3 DNA sequence: TGTGCCACCAGCAGAGATAGGGCAGGGGAAGAGACCCAGTACTTC. This gives the protein CATSRDRAGEETQYF.

Only one count was recorded for this clonotype. A much larger clone differs from this one at a single base, so this may be a read error. The rearrangement links TRBV20-1 to TRBJ2-3; 7 bases line up with TRBD2. The CDR3 loop spans 15 amino acids. Germline lookup yields CDR1 DFQATT and CDR2 SNEGSKA (reference sequence). V gave up 7 bases and J gave up 2 bases; unmatched junction bases: 12. The CDR3 nucleotides read TGCAGTGGAGAGGGCGGGGCGGGGGACACAGATACGCAGTATTTT. Amino acid sequence: CSGEGGAGDTDTQYF.

The table lists this clonotype with many counts. The rearrangement uses TRBV20-1 and TRBJ1-5; 8 nucleotides line up with TRBD1. Germline V lookup: CDR1 DFQATT, CDR2 SNEGSKA (reference sequence). J gave up 1 base and V 5 bases, and 4 bases lay outside the gene matches. The CDR3 is made up of 14 amino acids. CDR3 nucleotides: TGCAGTGCTTGGACAGGGCGGAGCAATCAGCCCCAGCATTTT. This codes for CSAWTGRSNQPQHF.

This clonotype was observed many times. The chain combines TRBV7-9 with TRBJ2-7; D remains unclear. The germline gives CDR1 SEHNR, CDR2 FQNEAQ (reference sequence). This CDR3 has 14 residues. The germline V and J ends were trimmed by 1 base and 2 bases, with 9 bases remaining between them. The CDR3 DNA reads TGTGCCAGCAGCTTAGGGTCACACCCCTACGAGCAGTACTTC. Amino acid sequence: CASSLGSHPYEQYF.

This clonotype occurred many times. V and J are TRBV5-1 and TRBJ2-3, with 10 bases matching TRBD2. The CDR3 runs to 16 residues. From germline, CDR1 is SGHRS and CDR2 YFSETQ. After removal of 4 bases from V and 5 bases from J, the junction contained 10 bases not matched to a gene. The CDR3 loop is CASSLSGRAGGDTQYF. In DNA, the CDR3 is TGCGCCAGCAGCCTAAGCGGGAGGGCCGGGGGAGATACGCAGTATTTT.

This clonotype showed up just once. The chain joins TRBV3-1 to TRBJ2-1; D is uncertain. Germline CDR1 reads LGHDT; CDR2 reads YNNKEL (reference sequence). V was pared by 7 bases and J by 0 bases, with 13 bases between. The CDR3 runs 15 residues. CDR3 loop: CASKVGHSSYNEQFF. DNA of the CDR3: TGTGCCAGCAAAGTTGGGCACAGCTCCTACAATGAGCAGTTCTTC.

As for this clonotype: Being one base from a much bigger clone, this may be a read error. The V gene is TRBV7-2, the J gene TRBJ1-4, with D tentatively TRBD1 (6 bases). Germline assignment: CDR1 SGHTA and CDR2 FQGNSA. The CDR3 spans 16 residues. The V end lost 1 base, the J end lost 11 bases, and 20 bases lay between the germline ends. CDR3 residues: CASSLVLGRGGDKLFF. DNA for the CDR3: TGTGCCAGCAGCTTAGTTTTAGGCAGGGGAGGGGATAAACTGTTTTTT.

With respect to this clonotype: Being one base from a much bigger clone, this may be a read error. The V call is TRBV12-3 or TRBV12-4, the J call TRBJ2-3; a possible D gene is TRBD1 (5 bases). The assigned J gene may be wrong: the sequence end matches TRBJ1-5 better. The CDR3 is made up of 11 amino acids. The CDR3 protein is CASSFRDTQHF. In DNA, the CDR3 is TGTGCCAGCAGTTTCAGGGATACGCAGCATTTT.

This clonotype was picked up many times. The chain employs TRBV2 and TRBJ2-7, with D perhaps TRBD1 or TRBD2 (5 bases each). Trimming shortened V by 7 bases and J by 3 bases, and 16 bases separated the two germline ends. Germline CDR1 is SNHLY and CDR2 is FYNNEI. The CDR3 is 14 amino acids. Here the CDR3 reads CASNSLLGVYEQYF. Here the CDR3 DNA reads TGTGCCAGCAACAGCCTATTGGGGGTCTACGAGCAGTACTTC. The full variable domain, completed using reference TRBV2 and TRBJ2-7, is EPEVTQTPSHQVTQMGQEVILRCVPISNHLYFYWYRQILGQKVEFLVSFYNNEISEKSEIFDDQFSVERPDGSNFTLKIRSTKLEDSAMYFCASNSLLGVYEQYFGPGTRLTVT.

This chain uses TRBV6-2 or TRBV6-3 with TRBJ2-3; 11 positions match TRBD2. Germline V gene sequence: CDR1 MNHEY, CDR2 SVGEGT. The length of the CDR3 is 18 residues. V gave up 1 base and J gave up 4 bases; unmatched junction bases: 10. The CDR3 spells CASSYWGSGRAFADTQYF. The CDR3 DNA is TGTGCCAGCAGTTACTGGGGTAGCGGGAGGGCCTTCGCAGATACGCAGTATTTT.

A single count supports this clonotype. The chain joins TRBV10-3 to TRBJ1-2; D is undetermined. Per the germline V gene, CDR1 is ENHRY and CDR2 is SYGVKD. The CDR3 is made up of 14 amino acids. Trimming stripped 6 bases from V and 4 bases from J, with 15 bases between. CDR3 residues: CAIRGFGSSYGYTF. As DNA, the CDR3 is TGTGCCATCAGAGGCTTTGGCAGCTCCTATGGCTACACCTTC.

The V and J genes are TRBV20-1 and TRBJ2-7; D unresolved. The CDR3 loop spans 12 amino acids. Trimming cost V 0 bases and J 3 bases, with 6 bases left between them. Germline CDR1 reads DFQATT; CDR2 reads SNEGSKA (reference sequence). The DNA for the CDR3 is TGCAGTGCTAGAGACGACGGCTACGAGCAGTACTTC. Protein: CSARDDGYEQYF.